This entry describes one T cell receptor beta chain. PCR amplification relied on 60 Vbeta primers (plus 13 Jbeta primers). Sequencing used immunoSEQ multiplex PCR; TCRdb keeps in-frame clones, though not all of them. Of some 130,000 clones listed, 76% are singletons. The data derive from a study of cytomegalovirus exposure and HLA in healthy donors. The CDR3 is made up of 12 amino acids. V lost 4 bases to trimming and J lost 3 bases, with 5 bases between them. Germline CDR1 SEHNR, CDR2 FQNEAQ (reference sequence). This chain joins TRBV7-9 and TRBJ2-3, with unresolved D. This receptor was obtained from a man aged 35-49 years in good health and CMV-seronegative. Sequenced input: PBMCs. CDR3 sequence: CASSSITDTQYF. DNA for the CDR3: TGTGCCAGCAGCTCTATAACAGATACGCAGTATTTT.